This TCR beta chain was sequenced during a study of T cell repertoires in cytomegalovirus infection. Germline CDR1 MNHNY, CDR2 SVGAGI (reference sequence). V was pared by 4 bases and J by 5 bases, with 12 bases between. The CDR3 loop spans 14 amino acids. This clonotype has a single count. Its antigen remains unidentified. Each CDR3 protein gets one entry after TCRdb re-called the reads with MiXCR. The table lists 750,000 to 900,000 distinct CDR3 sequences, 25% to 30% of them singletons, with roughly 13% in the top ten. The chain joins TRBV6-6 to TRBJ1-3; TRBD1 is a possible D gene (5 bases). The sample was cultured CD8+ T cells from PBMCs, taken from culture after CMV antigen stimulation. This receptor was identified in a human donor in good health (CMV status not recorded). Some clones in this sample may be carry-over from other donors' samples. The chain's CDR3 is CASSSRDLRNTIYF. The CDR3 DNA is TGTGCCAGCAGTTCCAGGGACCTAAGAAACACCATATATTTT.